Below, 15 T cell receptor beta chains from the same sample are listed, as sequenced in a study of blood T cell repertoires in COVID-19. Profiled with immunoSEQ multiplex PCR; TCRdb holds only in-frame clones, not every one. The sample carries roughly 260,000 clones, 88% recorded once. Sequencing was performed on peripheral blood. The receptor source for this set is a woman in her thirties or forties who had recovered from COVID-19.

The chain joins TRBV6-2 or TRBV6-3 to TRBJ2-7; 7 nucleotides line up with TRBD1. Germline CDR1 and CDR2: MNHEY and SVGEGT. This CDR3 comprises 14 residues. The V and J ends lost 6 bases and 1 base, in that order; junction bases with no gene match: 6. CDR3 sequence: CASSLDRISYEQYF. In nucleotides, the CDR3 is TGTGCCAGCAGCCTGGACAGGATTTCCTACGAGCAGTACTTC.

The chain has TRBV6-5 and TRBJ2-3; possibly TRBD2 for D (6 bases). The CDR3 is 15 amino acids. Germline loops: CDR1 MNHEY, CDR2 SVGAGI. V lost 6 bases and J 1 base, leaving 14 bases between the germline ends. The CDR3 DNA follows: TGTGCCAGCAGCCCGGAGGGGCTCGGCACAGATACGCAGTATTTT. Residues: CASSPEGLGTDTQYF.

This clone was detected only once. The chain has TRBV12-3 or TRBV12-4 and TRBJ2-7; weak D call: TRBD1 (5 bases). The CDR3 is 13 amino acids. Trimming shortened V by 6 bases and J by 0 bases, and 9 bases separated the two germline ends. The CDR3 region has the DNA TGTGCCAGCAGAATGACAGCCTCCTACGAGCAGTACTTC. As protein: CASRMTASYEQYF.

Concerning this clone itself: Germline is not matched at one junction end, which may reflect a read error. CDR3 region: CTSDGVIGSPLHF. The CDR3 DNA sequence: TGTACCAGCGACGGGGTGATAGGTTCACCCCTCCACTTT. The chain joins TRBV28 to TRBJ1-6, with D uncertain. The V gene's germline CDR1 is MDHEN and CDR2 SYDVKM. The CDR3 is made up of 13 amino acids.

V gene TRBV7-9 combines with J gene TRBJ2-2; 9 bases agree with TRBD1. Germline V gene sequence: CDR1 SEHNR, CDR2 FQNEAQ (reference sequence). V was clipped by 5 bases and J by 3 bases; unmatched bases: 7. The CDR3 is 16 residues long. CDR3 region: CASSRTGGKDTGELFF. As DNA, the CDR3 is TGTGCCAGCAGCCGTACAGGGGGCAAGGACACCGGGGAGCTGTTTTTT. The complete variable domain, with remaining parts taken from reference TRBV7-9 and TRBJ2-2, reads DTGVSQNPRHKITKRGQNVTFRCDPISEHNRLYWYRQTLGQGPEFLTYFQNEAQLEKSRLLSDRFSAERPKGSFSTLEIQRTEQGDSAMYLCASSRTGGKDTGELFFGEGSRLTVL.

V gene TRBV25-1 combines with J gene TRBJ2-2, with D hard to call. The CDR3 length is 13 residues. The V gene's germline CDR1 is MGHDK and CDR2 SYGVNS. Deletions cut 0 bases from V and 7 bases from J, with 6 bases between. The DNA for the CDR3 is TGTGCCAGCAGTGAATATCTGTACGGGGAGCTGTTTTTT. It is translated as CASSEYLYGELFF.

The CDR3: CASSLSGRTNYGYTF. CDR3 DNA: TGTGCCAGCAGCTTAAGCGGACGGACTAACTATGGCTACACCTTC. This rearrangement joins TRBV11-3 to TRBJ1-2; D is unclear. Germline values: CDR1 SGHNT, CDR2 YENEEA. The CDR3 runs 15 residues. V lost 2 bases and J lost 0, with 10 bases in between.

The V call is TRBV18, the J call TRBJ1-4; D might be TRBD1 (5 bases). V lost 3 bases and J lost 4, with 9 bases in between. The germline CDR1 and CDR2 sequences are KGHSH and LQKENI. The CDR3 contains 14 residues. This CDR3 is CASSPGQFNEKLFF. CDR3 nucleotide sequence: TGTGCCAGCTCACCGGGGCAGTTTAATGAAAAACTGTTTTTT.

The rearrangement links TRBV5-1 to TRBJ2-2; 15 bases match TRBD2. This CDR3 is 16 amino acids long. The V gene's germline CDR1 is SGHRS and CDR2 YFSETQ. V lost 4 bases, J lost 5 bases, and 3 bases stayed unmatched. CDR3 sequence reads: CASSGGLAGGTGELFF. In DNA form, the CDR3 reads TGCGCCAGCAGCGGGGGACTAGCGGGAGGAACCGGGGAGCTGTTTTTT.

J is TRBJ1-2 and V is TRBV4-1, with D possibly TRBD1 on 5 matching bases. CDR3 size: 15 residues. With 4 bases removed from V and 4 bases from J, the gap between germline ends came to 16 bases. Germline V gives CDR1 MGHRA, CDR2 YSYEKL. CDR3 DNA: TGCGCCAGCAGCCCCCCCTCGGGCAGGGTCTATGGCTACACCTTC. It yields the protein CASSPPSGRVYGYTF.

The rearrangement joins TRBV7-2 to TRBJ2-5; D perhaps matches TRBD1 (6 bases). CDR1 and CDR2 from the germline V gene are SGHTA and FQGNSA. The CDR3 is 14 residues long. Trimming cost V 5 bases and J 1 base, with 11 bases left between them. The CDR3 protein is CASSVQGAQETQYF. CDR3 sequence (DNA): TGTGCCAGCAGCGTACAGGGTGCCCAAGAGACCCAGTACTTC.

This clone was picked up one time. The rearrangement links TRBV7-8 to TRBJ2-3, with TRBD2 identical over 14 bases. Germline CDR1 is SGHVS and CDR2 is FQNEAQ. The V segment lost 5 bases and the J segment 4 bases; nucleotides outside the gene matches: 5. This CDR3 has 16 amino acids. CDR3 region: CASSRGLAGGSDTQYF. DNA for the CDR3: TGTGCCAGCAGCCGAGGACTAGCGGGGGGCTCAGATACGCAGTATTTT. Using reference TRBV7-8 and TRBJ2-3 for the parts outside the CDR3, the full variable domain is GAGVSQSPRYKVAKRGQDVALRCDPISGHVSLFWYQQALGQGPEFLTYFQNEAQLDKSGLPSDRFFAERPEGSVSTLKIQRTQQEDSAVYLCASSRGLAGGSDTQYFGPGTRLTVL.

The chain has TRBV5-1 and TRBJ2-7; 7 positions agree with TRBD1. The CDR3 covers 14 residues. Germline-derived CDR1 and CDR2 are SGHRS and YFSETQ. The trim removed 7 bases at V and 2 bases at J, leaving 9 bases unmatched. The CDR3 sequence: CASGTGTAAYEQYF. The CDR3 DNA sequence: TGCGCCAGCGGCACCGGGACAGCGGCCTACGAGCAGTACTTC.

This chain links TRBV21-1 with TRBJ1-4; TRBD1 reflects the table's D call only, with no check against the DNA. TRBV21-1 is a recognized pseudogene. CDR3 size: 15 residues. The CDR3 sequence: CASSGPTGLNEKLFF. The CDR3 DNA reads as TGTGCCAGCAGCGGGCCGACAGGGCTTAATGAAAAACTGTTTTTT.

This clone was picked up one time. The V and J genes are TRBV4-3 and TRBJ2-1; D unclear. The V end lost 1 base, the J end lost 6 bases, and 16 bases lay between the germline ends. This CDR3 comprises 16 residues. The germline gives CDR1 LGHNA, CDR2 YSLEER. CDR3 protein: CASSQGAGSVLNEQFF. The DNA for the CDR3 is TGCGCCAGCAGCCAAGGAGCAGGATCGGTCCTCAATGAGCAGTTCTTC.